The 22 T cell receptor beta chains listed next were all sequenced from one sample in a study of cytomegalovirus exposure and HLA in healthy donors (dated by TCRdb to 2015 to 2018). Libraries were made using the immunoSEQ multiplex PCR assay. For the multiplex PCR, a mixture combining 60 forward primers for TCR Vbeta segments and 13 reverse primers for TCR Jbeta segments was used. Entries here come from immuneACCESS through TCRdb and include only in-frame sequences with V and J called. Some clones fail to appear in such tables; in the studies checked, an unresolved V gene covers under half of the shortfall, and the cause of the remainder is unknown. The sample's table covers 80,000 or so clones. The ten largest make up roughly 13% of the sample. The specimen was PBMCs. These receptors were taken from a man aged 50 to 59 in good health and CMV-seropositive.

V gene TRBV18 combines with J gene TRBJ1-1, with D possibly being TRBD1 (5 bases). The CDR3 extends over 13 amino acids. Germline lookup yields CDR1 KGHSH and CDR2 LQKENI. Trimming took 10 bases from V and 1 from J, leaving 13 bases between them. CDR3 coding DNA: TGTGCCACCGCATCGGGGGGGAACACTGAAGCTTTCTTT. It yields the protein CATASGGNTEAFF.

This chain links TRBV6-6 with TRBJ1-4; 9 nucleotides align to TRBD1. The CDR3 sequence is 14 residues long. J lost 8 bases, V lost 6 bases, and 7 bases had no gene match. Germline V gene data show CDR1 as MNHNY and CDR2 as SVGAGI (reference sequence). In DNA form, the CDR3 reads TGTGCCAGCAGACTCGGGACAGGGCGAGAAAAACTGTTTTTT. It translates to CASRLGTGREKLFF.

This chain joins TRBV14 and TRBJ2-2, with TRBD1 matching over 9 bases. Germline V CDR1 and CDR2: SGHDN, FVKESK. The CDR3 consists of 15 residues. V lost 6 bases, J lost 6 bases, and 8 bases stayed unmatched. The CDR3 protein is CASRLTTGGPGELFF. The CDR3 DNA reads TGTGCCAGCAGGCTAACGACAGGGGGACCCGGGGAGCTGTTTTTT.

V is TRBV9 and J is TRBJ2-7, with 10 bases matching TRBD1. V gave up 7 bases and J gave up 1 base; unmatched junction bases: 11. This CDR3 contains 16 residues. Looked up from germline, CDR1 is SGDLS and CDR2 is YYNGEE. The CDR3 DNA is TGTGCCAGCGAGAGAGGGGGACAGGGGCGTTCCTACGAGCAGTACGTC. Its protein is CASERGGQGRSYEQYV.

The rearrangement uses TRBV2 and TRBJ1-1; 10 bases are a match to TRBD1. The germline V gene encodes CDR1 SNHLY and CDR2 FYNNEI. The CDR3 is 16 amino acids. V lost 2 bases to trimming and J lost 1 base; unmatched junction nucleotides: 4. The DNA of the CDR3 is TGTGCCAGCAGTGAAAAGACAGGGGGCAAGAACACTGAAGCTTTCTTT. This encodes CASSEKTGGKNTEAFF.

The chain carries TRBV5-4 and TRBJ1-1; D is unresolved. The CDR3 consists of 13 residues. V was cut by 2 bases and J by 1 base, with 6 bases left in between. Germline CDR1 and CDR2: SGHNT and YYREEE (reference sequence). The CDR3 loop is CASSFSPNTEAFF. The CDR3, as DNA: TGTGCCAGCAGCTTCTCTCCGAACACTGAAGCTTTCTTT. Filled out from reference TRBV5-4 and TRBJ1-1, the complete variable domain reads ETGVTQSPTHLIKTRGQQVTLRCSSQSGHNTVSWYQQALGQGPQFIFQYYREEENGRGNFPPRFSGLQFPNYSSELNVNALELDDSALYLCASSFSPNTEAFFGQGTRLTVV.

The CDR3 coding sequence is TGTGCCAGCAGTTACAACAGCCTATATGGCTACACCTTC. Translation gives CASSYNSLYGYTF. The chain is built from TRBV6-5 and TRBJ1-2; D is uncertain. The CDR3 contains 13 residues. Looked up from germline, CDR1 is MNHEY and CDR2 is SVGAGI. V shed 2 bases and J shed 5 bases, with 9 bases lying between them.

The rearrangement links TRBV11-2 to TRBJ1-2; D remains ambiguous. V was shortened by 0 bases and J by 2 bases, with 4 bases between the two germline ends. This CDR3 is built from 13 residues. CDR1 SGHAT and CDR2 FQNNGV come from the germline V gene. The CDR3 coding sequence is TGTGCCAGCAGCTTAGATCCAAACTATGGCTACACCTTC. This codes for CASSLDPNYGYTF.

The V and J genes are TRBV18 and TRBJ2-2; D may be TRBD2 (5 bases). V was trimmed by 4 bases and J by 6 bases, leaving 18 bases between them. Germline values: CDR1 KGHSH, CDR2 LQKENI. The CDR3 loop spans 16 amino acids. CDR3 in amino acids: CASSLGPPWESGELFF. The DNA for the CDR3 is TGTGCCAGCTCACTCGGACCACCATGGGAGTCCGGGGAGCTGTTTTTT. Combining the CDR3 with reference TRBV18 and TRBJ2-2 gives the whole variable domain NAGVMQNPRHLVRRRGQEARLRCSPMKGHSHVYWYRQLPEEGLKFMVYLQKENIIDESGMPKERFSAEFPKEGPSILRIQQVVRGDSAAYFCASSLGPPWESGELFFGEGSRLTVL.

The chain couples TRBV6-5 to TRBJ1-2, with TRBD1 matching over 7 bases. V was clipped by 6 bases and J by 1 base; unmatched bases: 5. From germline, CDR1 is MNHEY and CDR2 SVGAGI. The CDR3 sequence is 14 residues long. Written as DNA, the CDR3 is TGTGCCAGCAGGCGTGACAGGGTTAACTATGGCTACACCTTC. It yields the protein CASRRDRVNYGYTF.

The chain recombines TRBV11-1 with TRBJ2-3, with 9 bases matching TRBD1. V gave up 5 bases and J gave up 6 bases; unmatched junction bases: 6. This CDR3 contains 14 residues. Per germline, CDR1 SGHAT and CDR2 FQDESV (reference sequence). The CDR3 DNA reads TGTGCCAGCAGCCCTGGGACAGGGAGGGATACGCAGTATTTT. Its translation: CASSPGTGRDTQYF.

The V and J genes are TRBV6-1 and TRBJ2-7; TRBD1 aligns across 8 bases. Germline V lookup: CDR1 MNHNS, CDR2 SASEGT. The J segment lost 2 bases and the V segment lost 2 bases, leaving 2 bases of the junction unmatched. The CDR3 is 14 amino acids. The CDR3 coding sequence is TGTGCCAGCAGTGAAAGGGACAGGCCCTACGAGCAGTACGTC. Translating gives CASSERDRPYEQYV.

The rearrangement links TRBV27 to TRBJ1-2, with D hard to call. V lost 2 bases to trimming and J lost 2 bases, with 6 bases between them. CDR1 and CDR2 from the germline V gene are MNHEY and SMNVEV (reference sequence). CDR3 length: 13 amino acids. CDR3 protein: CASSLQANYGYTF. CDR3 nucleotides: TGTGCCAGCAGTTTACAGGCAAACTATGGCTACACCTTC.

The genes are TRBV19 and TRBJ1-1; weak D call: TRBD1 (5 bases). V was trimmed by 7 bases and J by 8 bases, leaving 11 bases between them. This CDR3 contains 11 residues. The V gene's germline CDR1 is LNHDA and CDR2 SQIVND (reference sequence). The CDR3 spells CASKGKGEAFF. The CDR3 DNA reads TGTGCCAGTAAGGGGAAAGGCGAAGCTTTCTTT.

The chain employs TRBV7-6 and TRBJ1-6, with D tentatively TRBD1 (5 bases). The CDR3 contains 15 residues. Per the germline V gene, CDR1 is SGHVS and CDR2 is FNYEAQ. V was shortened by 5 bases and J by 10 bases, with 18 bases between the two germline ends. This chain's CDR3 is CASSRGERGRSPLHF. DNA of the CDR3: TGTGCCAGCAGCCGGGGGGAGAGGGGAAGGTCACCCCTCCACTTT.

This rearrangement joins TRBV21-1 to TRBJ2-7; no check of the table's D call, TRBD1, against the DNA was made. TRBV21-1 counts as a pseudogene. This CDR3 region has 17 residues. This CDR3 reads CASSKERGTGVLHEQYF. CDR3 nucleotides: TGTGCCAGCAGCAAAGAGAGAGGGACAGGGGTACTCCACGAGCAGTACTTC.

This sequence joins TRBV6-4 and TRBJ1-1; TRBD1 agrees at 7 bases. Germline CDR1 and CDR2: MRHNA and SNTAGT. Trimming at V came to 5 bases and at J to 3 bases, leaving 3 bases not matched to a gene. The CDR3 contains 13 residues. This CDR3 is CASSRTGDTEAFF. In DNA form, the CDR3 reads TGTGCCAGCAGTCGTACAGGGGACACTGAAGCTTTCTTT.

The rearrangement joins TRBV18 to TRBJ1-1, with 10 nucleotides matching TRBD1. Losses at the gene ends were 0 bases for V and 8 bases for J; bases not matched to a gene: 3. CDR1 KGHSH and CDR2 LQKENI come from the germline V gene. The CDR3 sequence is 14 residues long. The CDR3 reads CASSPPTGGWEAFF. As DNA, the CDR3 is TGTGCCAGCTCACCACCGACAGGGGGCTGGGAAGCTTTCTTT. The complete variable domain, with remaining parts taken from reference TRBV18 and TRBJ1-1, reads NAGVMQNPRHLVRRRGQEARLRCSPMKGHSHVYWYRQLPEEGLKFMVYLQKENIIDESGMPKERFSAEFPKEGPSILRIQQVVRGDSAAYFCASSPPTGGWEAFFGQGTRLTVV.

The rearrangement links TRBV5-4 to TRBJ1-2, with 11 bases that match TRBD1. Looked up from germline, CDR1 is SGHNT and CDR2 is YYREEE (reference sequence). V shed 0 bases and J 6 bases; nucleotides not matched to a gene: 1. The CDR3 is made up of 14 amino acids. CDR3 sequence (DNA): TGTGCCAGCAGCTTGGTGGGACAGGGGGATGGCTACACCTTC. This translates into CASSLVGQGDGYTF.

The chain is built from TRBV6-1 and TRBJ2-7, with no clear D. Germline V gene lookup returns CDR1 MNHNS and CDR2 SASEGT. Trimming removed 6 bases at V and 6 bases at J, with 12 bases between. The CDR3 consists of 12 residues. CDR3: CASSESRLEQYV. In nucleotides, the CDR3 is TGTGCCAGCAGCGAGTCAAGACTCGAGCAGTACGTC.

The rearrangement uses TRBV30 and TRBJ1-2; 11 bases are shared with TRBD1. V lost 4 bases, J lost 2 bases, and 3 bases stayed unmatched. This CDR3 region has 14 residues. Germline CDR1 GTSNPN, CDR2 SVGIG (reference sequence). CDR3 protein: CAWKGDRGNYGYTF. The CDR3 coding sequence is TGTGCCTGGAAAGGGGACAGGGGGAACTATGGCTACACCTTC.

The chain couples TRBV2 to TRBJ2-7, with D tentatively TRBD2 (5 bases). With 3 bases removed from V and 3 bases from J, the gap between germline ends came to 15 bases. This CDR3 region has 15 residues. The germline V gene encodes CDR1 SNHLY and CDR2 FYNNEI. The DNA of the CDR3 is TGTGCCAGCAGTGAGGCCGATGGAACTAGCTACGAGCAGTACGTC. Protein: CASSEADGTSYEQYV.